This T cell receptor (beta chain) appears in the sequencing data of a study of shared clonotypes between healthy human individuals. Study in general: A couple of women and a few men aged 18 to 49 made up the donors.

Trimming took 3 bases from V and 5 from J, leaving 13 bases between them. CDR3 length: 14 residues. CDR1 is ENHRY and CDR2 is SYGVKD in the germline V gene. The assay was immunoSEQ multiplex PCR, and TCRdb's table has in-frame clones only and misses some. Found here are 2 million to 2.5 million clones, nearly 97% of them singletons; the top ten hold around 0.13%. Study conclusions and caveats: The expectation was that sequencing depth would affect clonotype sharing among donors. Sampling included only blood; tissue repertoires likely differ.

Details on this clone: Its target is not known.

The clonotype originates from a man in his late teens or twenties in good health. The specimen sequenced was naive CD4+ T cells sorted from blood. Regarding subset: CD45RA+ positively selected. The chain combines TRBV10-3 with TRBJ2-5; no clear D gene. CDR3 nucleotide sequence: TGTGCCATCAGTGACCTACAGAATGGGGAGACCCAGTACTTC. Translation gives CAISDLQNGETQYF.